The 5 T cell receptor beta chains in this list originate from one sample, sequenced in a study of shared clonotypes between healthy human individuals. The data were produced by immunoSEQ multiplex PCR, yet TCRdb's version contains in-frame clones alone and is incomplete. Of hundreds of thousands of clones in the sample, roughly 79% were seen once. Input material: PBMCs. These TCRs come from a woman aged 40 to 50 in good health. Some clones in this sample may be carry-over from other donors' samples.

The chain uses TRBV19 and TRBJ2-2; D is unclear. The V gene lost 5 bases and the J gene lost 1 base, with 8 bases spanning the gap. The CDR3 has 14 amino acids. Germline CDR1 LNHDA, CDR2 SQIVND (reference sequence). This chain's CDR3 is CASSQGQNTGELFF. CDR3 nucleotides: TGTGCCAGTAGTCAAGGGCAGAACACCGGGGAGCTGTTTTTT.

This sequence joins TRBV10-1 and TRBJ2-5, with D possibly matching TRBD1 (6 bases). This CDR3 comprises 15 residues. Germline V gene sequence: CDR1 WNHNN, CDR2 SYGVQD (reference sequence). V was clipped by 4 bases and J by 4 bases, with 16 bases between them. The CDR3 nucleotides are TGCGCCAGCAGTGTCCCGGACAGTCGCCGAGAGACCCAGTACTTC. Translated, it gives CASSVPDSRRETQYF.

For this clone: This CDR3 is also generated by other DNA sequences in the sample. The chain uses TRBV2 and TRBJ2-3; 11 nucleotides agree with TRBD2. The CDR3 is 16 residues long. Per the germline V gene, CDR1 is SNHLY and CDR2 is FYNNEI. After removal of 6 bases from V and 1 base from J, the junction contained 6 bases not matched to a gene. CDR3 sequence (DNA): TGTGCCAGCAGGGGTACTAGCGGGAGTGGCACAGATACGCAGTATTTT. Translated, it gives CASRGTSGSGTDTQYF.

This clone was counted between two and nine times. The rearrangement uses TRBV11-2 and TRBJ2-1; unclear D gene. Germline V gene sequence: CDR1 SGHAT, CDR2 FQNNGV. Trimming cost V 0 bases and J 8 bases, with 11 bases left between them. The CDR3 length is 14 residues. In DNA, the CDR3 is TGTGCCAGCAGCTTAGATTCGCGGAGCGATGAGCAGTTCTTC. Translated: CASSLDSRSDEQFF.

The rearrangement uses TRBV7-9 and TRBJ2-1; D possibly matches TRBD1 or TRBD2 (6 bases each). V lost 5 bases and J lost 5, with 13 bases in between. CDR1 is SEHNR and CDR2 is FQNEAQ in the germline V gene (reference sequence). The CDR3 covers 14 residues. The CDR3 nucleotides are TGTGCCAGCAGCAGCACTAGGGGGGACAATGAGCAGTTCTTC. Translation gives CASSSTRGDNEQFF.